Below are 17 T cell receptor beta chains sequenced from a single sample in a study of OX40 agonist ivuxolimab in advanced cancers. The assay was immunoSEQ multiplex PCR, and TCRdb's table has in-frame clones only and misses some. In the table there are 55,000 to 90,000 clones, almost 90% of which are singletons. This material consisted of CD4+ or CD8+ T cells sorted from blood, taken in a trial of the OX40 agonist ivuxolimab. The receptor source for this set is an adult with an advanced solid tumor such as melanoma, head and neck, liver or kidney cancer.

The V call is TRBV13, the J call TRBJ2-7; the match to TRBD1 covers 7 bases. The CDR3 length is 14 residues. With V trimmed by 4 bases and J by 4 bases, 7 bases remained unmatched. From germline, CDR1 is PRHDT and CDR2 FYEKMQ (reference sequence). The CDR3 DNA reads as TGTGCCAGCAGCTCGCGACAGGGAGAATACGAGCAGTACTTC. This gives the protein CASSSRQGEYEQYF.

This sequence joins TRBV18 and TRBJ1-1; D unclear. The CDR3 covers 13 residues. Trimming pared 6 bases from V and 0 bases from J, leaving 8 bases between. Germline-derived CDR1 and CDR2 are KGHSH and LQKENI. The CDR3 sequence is CASSPSLNTEAFF. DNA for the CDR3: TGTGCCAGCTCTCCCTCTTTGAACACTGAAGCTTTCTTT.

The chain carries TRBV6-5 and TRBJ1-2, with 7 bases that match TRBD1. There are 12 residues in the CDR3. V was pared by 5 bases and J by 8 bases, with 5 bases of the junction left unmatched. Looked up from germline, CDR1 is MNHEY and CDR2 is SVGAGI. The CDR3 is CASSPTGVGYTF. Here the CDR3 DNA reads TGTGCCAGCAGTCCTACAGGGGTAGGCTACACCTTC.

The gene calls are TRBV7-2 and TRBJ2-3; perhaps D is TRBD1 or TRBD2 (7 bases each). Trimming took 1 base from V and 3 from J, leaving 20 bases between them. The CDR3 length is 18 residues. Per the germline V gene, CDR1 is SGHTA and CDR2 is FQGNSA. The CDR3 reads CASSLEGAGRGRTDTQYF. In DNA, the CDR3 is TGTGCCAGCAGCTTAGAGGGGGCTGGGCGGGGGAGGACAGATACGCAGTATTTT.

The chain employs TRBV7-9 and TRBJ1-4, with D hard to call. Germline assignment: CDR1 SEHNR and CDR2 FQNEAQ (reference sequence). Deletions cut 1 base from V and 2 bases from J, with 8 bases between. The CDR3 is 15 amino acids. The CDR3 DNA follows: TGTGCCAGCAGCTTAGTCGGCGGGACTAATGAAAAACTGTTTTTT. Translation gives CASSLVGGTNEKLFF.

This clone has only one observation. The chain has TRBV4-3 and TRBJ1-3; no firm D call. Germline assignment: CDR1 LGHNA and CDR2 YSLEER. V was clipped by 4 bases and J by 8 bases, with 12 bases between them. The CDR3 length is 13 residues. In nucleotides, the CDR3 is TGCGCCAGCAGCCCGACGATTGGGGACACCATATATTTT. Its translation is CASSPTIGDTIYF.

The CDR3 region is CASRGITGITDTQYF. The CDR3 DNA is TGTGCCAGCAGGGGAATCACAGGGATCACAGATACGCAGTATTTT. J is TRBJ2-3 and V is TRBV25-1; the D gene is possibly TRBD1 (6 bases). Germline V lookup: CDR1 MGHDK, CDR2 SYGVNS. With 6 bases removed from V and 2 bases from J, the gap between germline ends came to 15 bases. This CDR3 region has 15 residues.

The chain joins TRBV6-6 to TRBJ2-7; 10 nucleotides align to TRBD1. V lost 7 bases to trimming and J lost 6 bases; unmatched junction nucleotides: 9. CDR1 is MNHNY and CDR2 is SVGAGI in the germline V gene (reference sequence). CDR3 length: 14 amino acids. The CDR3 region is CASIWDRGSGEQYF. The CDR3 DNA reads TGTGCCAGCATATGGGACAGGGGCTCGGGCGAGCAGTACTTC.

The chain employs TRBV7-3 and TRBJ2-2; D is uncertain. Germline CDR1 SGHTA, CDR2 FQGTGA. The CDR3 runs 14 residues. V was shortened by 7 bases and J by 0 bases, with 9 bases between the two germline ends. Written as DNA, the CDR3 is TGTGCCAGCACCCCCGGGCCGAACACCGGGGAGCTGTTTTTT. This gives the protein CASTPGPNTGELFF.

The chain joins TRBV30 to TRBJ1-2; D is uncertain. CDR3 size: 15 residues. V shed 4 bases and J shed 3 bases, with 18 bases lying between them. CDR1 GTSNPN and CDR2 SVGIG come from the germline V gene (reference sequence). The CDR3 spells CAWNPTGWGDYGYTF. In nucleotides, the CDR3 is TGTGCCTGGAACCCGACGGGATGGGGAGACTATGGCTACACCTTC.

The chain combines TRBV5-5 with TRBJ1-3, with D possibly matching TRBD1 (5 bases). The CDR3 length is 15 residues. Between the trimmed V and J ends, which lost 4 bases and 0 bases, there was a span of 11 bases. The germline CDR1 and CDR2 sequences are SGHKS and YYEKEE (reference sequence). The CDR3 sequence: CASSSGGTSGNTIYF. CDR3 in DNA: TGTGCCAGCAGCAGCGGGGGAACCTCTGGAAACACCATATATTTT.

The DNA for the CDR3 is TGCGCCAGCAGCTTGGTGGTAGCGGGAGGGCCCCACGAGCAGTACTTC. This encodes CASSLVVAGGPHEQYF. V gene TRBV5-1 combines with J gene TRBJ2-7; 11 nucleotides line up with TRBD2. V trimming: 0 bases; J trimming: 5 bases; junction bases outside the gene matches: 7. The CDR3 totals 16 residues. CDR1 and CDR2 from the germline V gene are SGHRS and YFSETQ.

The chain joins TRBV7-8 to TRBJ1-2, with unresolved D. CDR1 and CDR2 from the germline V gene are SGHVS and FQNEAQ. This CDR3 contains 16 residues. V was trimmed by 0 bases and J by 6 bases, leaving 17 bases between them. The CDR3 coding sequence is TGTGCCAGCAGCTTAGCGATTTACACCTCAAAACATGGCTACACCTTC. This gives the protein CASSLAIYTSKHGYTF. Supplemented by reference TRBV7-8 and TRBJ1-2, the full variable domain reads GAGVSQSPRYKVAKRGQDVALRCDPISGHVSLFWYQQALGQGPEFLTYFQNEAQLDKSGLPSDRFFAERPEGSVSTLKIQRTQQEDSAVYLCASSLAIYTSKHGYTFGSGTRLTVV.

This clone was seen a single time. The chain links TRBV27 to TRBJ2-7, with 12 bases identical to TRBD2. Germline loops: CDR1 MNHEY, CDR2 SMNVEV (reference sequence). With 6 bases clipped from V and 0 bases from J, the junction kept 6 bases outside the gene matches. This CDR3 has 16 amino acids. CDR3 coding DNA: TGTGCCAGCAGGTGGACTAGCGGGAAAAGCTCCTACGAGCAGTACTTC. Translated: CASRWTSGKSSYEQYF.

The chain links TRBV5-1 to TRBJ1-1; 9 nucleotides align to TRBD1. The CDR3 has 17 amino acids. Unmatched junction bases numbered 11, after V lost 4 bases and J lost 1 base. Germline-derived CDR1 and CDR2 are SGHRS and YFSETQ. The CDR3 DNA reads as TGCGCCAGCAGCCCAATACTTACAGGGGGCAGGAACACTGAAGCTTTCTTT. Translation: CASSPILTGGRNTEAFF.

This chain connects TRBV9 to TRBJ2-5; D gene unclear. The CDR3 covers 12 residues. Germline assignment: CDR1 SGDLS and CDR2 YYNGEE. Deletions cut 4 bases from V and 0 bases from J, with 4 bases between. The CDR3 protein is CASSPYQETQYF. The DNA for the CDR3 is TGTGCCAGCAGCCCGTACCAAGAGACCCAGTACTTC.

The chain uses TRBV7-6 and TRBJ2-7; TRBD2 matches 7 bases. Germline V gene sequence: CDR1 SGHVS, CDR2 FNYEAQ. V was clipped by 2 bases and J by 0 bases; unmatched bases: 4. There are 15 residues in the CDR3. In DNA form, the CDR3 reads TGTGCCAGCAGCTTATGGGGGGGGAGCTCCTACGAGCAGTACTTC. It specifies CASSLWGGSSYEQYF.